This record looks at one T cell receptor (beta chain) sequence and its context. The table came from immunoSEQ multiplex PCR; TCRdb's copy has only in-frame clones and leaves some out. The sample records approximately 58,000 clones, over 85% being singletons. The V and J ends lost 5 bases and 6 bases respectively, with 11 bases between them. This CDR3 has 13 residues. Germline V gene data show CDR1 as LNHDA and CDR2 as SQIVND (reference sequence). This entry comes from a study of graft-versus-host responses after intestinal transplantation. Study as a whole: Every recipient had anti-thymocyte globulin induction and roughly 3 years of tacrolimus plus steroids.

This clonotype was sampled from a human patient who received an intestinal transplant, so some T cells may come from the graft donor. J is TRBJ1-5 and V is TRBV19; tentatively, D is TRBD1 (6 bases). The material sequenced was PBMCs, taken 26 days after transplant. Here the CDR3 DNA reads TGTGCCAGTAGTTCCACAGGGATTCAGCCCCAGCATTTT. It translates to CASSSTGIQPQHF.